This is a list of T cell receptor beta chains from one sample in a study of T cell responses to AZD1222 COVID-19 vaccine. Using immunoSEQ multiplex PCR, the repertoire was profiled, and TCRdb retains in-frame clones only, with some absent. The data hold under 70,000 clones, with around four fifths observed a single time. Sequenced material: peripheral blood, taken on day 0 of AZD1222 vaccination. The source of these receptors is an adult in good health. CDR3s include the opening cysteine and the closing phenylalanine or tryptophan. A D gene is named only where the DNA matches it firmly. Clone size is not always given. Where it is, it says once, few, many or a class for expanded clones.

j_call d_call v_call clone_size cdr3_aa
TRBJ2-3 - TRBV21-1 - CASSKVTSGSTDTQYF
TRBJ1-1 - TRBV6-5 - CASSSSGGTVGTEAFF
TRBJ1-2 - TRBV6-1 - CASSESWESGYTF
TRBJ1-3 - TRBV24-1 - CATSDSRGSRNTIYF
TRBJ2-7 - TRBV30 - CAWSRGMQGEQYF
TRBJ2-7 - TRBV5-1 - CASSREYEQYF
TRBJ2-3 TRBD2 TRBV7-3 - CASSTQGLASDTQYF
TRBJ1-1 - TRBV19 - CASSMFAEAFF
TRBJ2-1 TRBD2 TRBV6-2/TRBV6-3 - CASSLVAGVNNEQFF
TRBJ2-3 TRBD2 TRBV5-1 - CASSLEWGGADTQYF
TRBJ1-2 - TRBV19 - CASSMLPILKEGYTF
TRBJ1-5 - TRBV30 - CAWSVPGNSNQPQHF
TRBJ2-3 TRBD1 TRBV19 - CASSPIRGSTDTQYF
TRBJ1-6 - TRBV11-1 - CASSGGHNSPLHF
TRBJ2-2 - TRBV7-8 - CASSGASPTGELFF
TRBJ1-1 - TRBV29-1 - CSVAWDMNTEAFF
TRBJ2-2 - TRBV28 - CASSFRTGELFF
TRBJ2-7 TRBD2 TRBV4-1 - CASSQVVSTSDHEQYF
TRBJ1-4 TRBD1 TRBV12-3/TRBV12-4 - CASGTVAEKLFF
TRBJ1-1 TRBD1 TRBV12-5 - CASGYGQGVNTEAFF
TRBJ1-4 - TRBV28 - CASSWTAGREKLFF
TRBJ1-4 - TRBV7-6 - CASSPTLGGEKLFF
TRBJ2-5 TRBD2 TRBV7-2 - CASRASSGGAGETQYF
TRBJ2-7 TRBD1 TRBV3-1/TRBV3-2 - CASSQDFGTGSRFGDEQYF
TRBJ2-7 TRBD1 TRBV7-8 once CASSITGGQGSYEQYF
TRBJ1-1 - TRBV4-3 few CASSQWGGGTEAFF
TRBJ2-1 TRBD2 TRBV9 once CASSLRTSGSVGEQFF